Here is one T cell receptor beta chain with its context. The data belong to a study of T cell responses to AZD1222 COVID-19 vaccine. Germline V CDR1 and CDR2: SGHRS, YFSETQ. J lost 1 base, V lost 3 bases, and 1 base had no gene match. The CDR3 has 14 amino acids. Only in-frame clones appear in the TCRdb table, and some are missing; sequencing was by immunoSEQ multiplex PCR. The sample carries fewer than 80,000 clones, approximately 88% recorded once. This receptor was identified in an adult who received the MenACWY meningococcal vaccine as a control. The sample in question was peripheral blood, obtained 28 days after the second dose of the MenACWY control vaccine. This chain connects TRBV5-1 to TRBJ2-7; the match to TRBD2 covers 10 bases. Here the CDR3 reads CASSWTSGSYEQYF. CDR3 DNA sequence: TGCGCCAGCAGCTGGACTAGCGGATCCTACGAGCAGTACTTC.